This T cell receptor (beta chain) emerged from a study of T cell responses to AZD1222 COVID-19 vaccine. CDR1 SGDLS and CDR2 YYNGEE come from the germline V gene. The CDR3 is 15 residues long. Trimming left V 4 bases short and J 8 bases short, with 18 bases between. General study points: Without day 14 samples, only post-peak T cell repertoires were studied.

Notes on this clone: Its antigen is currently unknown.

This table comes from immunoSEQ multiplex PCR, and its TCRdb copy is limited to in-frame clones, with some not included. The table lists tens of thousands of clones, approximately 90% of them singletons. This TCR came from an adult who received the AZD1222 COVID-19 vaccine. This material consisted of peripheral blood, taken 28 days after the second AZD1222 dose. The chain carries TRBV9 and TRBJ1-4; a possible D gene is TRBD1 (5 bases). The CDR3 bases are TGTGCCAGCAGCCTCGGGGGAGGTTTGGGGGAAAAACTGTTTTTT. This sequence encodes CASSLGGGLGEKLFF.